The T cell receptor (beta chain) under discussion was sequenced for a study of identical twins. With 6 bases clipped from V and 0 bases from J, the junction kept 3 bases outside the gene matches. The CDR3 length is 14 residues. The germline V gene has CDR1 PRHDT and CDR2 FYEKMQ (reference sequence). TCRdb passed the 5' RACE reads through MiXCR, listing each CDR3 protein once. The table has 250,000 to 350,000 distinct CDR3 sequences, around 8.8% seen once. This sample also appeared in a second study, on yellow fever vaccine responses in identical twins.

Sequencing used memory (CD45RO+) T cells sorted from blood. The TCR comes from a woman aged 18 to 35 in good health. The chain is built from TRBV13 and TRBJ2-7, with 9 bases that match TRBD2. The CDR3 sequence is CASRTSGSSYEQYF. CDR3 in DNA: TGTGCCAGCAGGACTAGCGGCAGCTCCTACGAGCAGTACTTC.